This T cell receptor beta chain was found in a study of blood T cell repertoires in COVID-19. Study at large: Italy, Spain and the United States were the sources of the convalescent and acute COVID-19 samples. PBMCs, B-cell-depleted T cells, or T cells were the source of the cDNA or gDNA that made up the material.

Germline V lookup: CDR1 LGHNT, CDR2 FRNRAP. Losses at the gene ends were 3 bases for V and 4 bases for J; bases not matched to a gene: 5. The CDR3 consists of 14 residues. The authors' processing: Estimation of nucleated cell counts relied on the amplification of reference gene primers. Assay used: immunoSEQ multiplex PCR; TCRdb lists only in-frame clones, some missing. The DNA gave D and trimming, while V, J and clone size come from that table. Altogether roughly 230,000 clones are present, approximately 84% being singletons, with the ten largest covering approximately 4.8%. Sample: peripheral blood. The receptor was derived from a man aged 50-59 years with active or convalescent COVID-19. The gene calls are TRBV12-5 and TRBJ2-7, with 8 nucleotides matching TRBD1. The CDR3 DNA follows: TGTGCTAGTGGTTTACTCCACAGGGGGTACGAGCAGTACTTC. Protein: CASGLLHRGYEQYF.